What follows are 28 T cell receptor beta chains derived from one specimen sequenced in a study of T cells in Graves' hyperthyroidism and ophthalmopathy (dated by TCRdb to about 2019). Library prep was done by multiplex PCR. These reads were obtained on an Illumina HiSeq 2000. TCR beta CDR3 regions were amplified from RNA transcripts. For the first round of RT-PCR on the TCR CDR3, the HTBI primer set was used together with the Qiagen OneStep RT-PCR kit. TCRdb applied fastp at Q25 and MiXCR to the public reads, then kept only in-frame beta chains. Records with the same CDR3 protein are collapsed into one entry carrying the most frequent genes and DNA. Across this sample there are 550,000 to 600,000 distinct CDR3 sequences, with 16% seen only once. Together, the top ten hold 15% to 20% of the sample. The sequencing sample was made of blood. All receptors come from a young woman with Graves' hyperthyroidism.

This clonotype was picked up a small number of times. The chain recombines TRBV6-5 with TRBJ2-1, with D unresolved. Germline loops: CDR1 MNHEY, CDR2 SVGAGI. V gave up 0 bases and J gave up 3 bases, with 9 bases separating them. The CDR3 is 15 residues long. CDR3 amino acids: CASSYSEPVYNEQFF. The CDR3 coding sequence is TGTGCCAGCAGTTACTCGGAGCCGGTCTACAATGAGCAGTTCTTC.

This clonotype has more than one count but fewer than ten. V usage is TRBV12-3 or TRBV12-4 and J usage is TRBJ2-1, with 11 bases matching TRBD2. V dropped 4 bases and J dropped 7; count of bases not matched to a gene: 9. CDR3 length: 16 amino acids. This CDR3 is CASSYSTSGGLNEQFF. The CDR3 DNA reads TGTGCCAGCAGTTACTCAACTAGCGGGGGCTTAAATGAGCAGTTCTTC.

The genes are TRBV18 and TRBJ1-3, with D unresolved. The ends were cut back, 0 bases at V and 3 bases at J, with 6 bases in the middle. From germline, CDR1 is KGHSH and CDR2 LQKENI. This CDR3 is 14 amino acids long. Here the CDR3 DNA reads TGTGCCAGCTCACCACCGGCTGTTGGAAACACCATATATTTT. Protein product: CASSPPAVGNTIYF. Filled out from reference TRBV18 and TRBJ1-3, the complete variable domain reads NAGVMQNPRHLVRRRGQEARLRCSPMKGHSHVYWYRQLPEEGLKFMVYLQKENIIDESGMPKERFSAEFPKEGPSILRIQQVVRGDSAAYFCASSPPAVGNTIYFGEGSWLTVV.

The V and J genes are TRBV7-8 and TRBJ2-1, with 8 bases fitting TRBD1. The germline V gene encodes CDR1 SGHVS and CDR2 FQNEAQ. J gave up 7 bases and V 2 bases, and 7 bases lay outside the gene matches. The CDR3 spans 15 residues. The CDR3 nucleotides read TGTGCCAGCAGCTTATTCCAGGGGGCCAAAAATGAGCAGTTCTTC. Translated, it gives CASSLFQGAKNEQFF.

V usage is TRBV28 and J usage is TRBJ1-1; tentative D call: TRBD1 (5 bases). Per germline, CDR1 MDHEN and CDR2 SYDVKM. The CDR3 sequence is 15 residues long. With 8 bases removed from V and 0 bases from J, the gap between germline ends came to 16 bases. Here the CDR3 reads CASLLGHMMNTEAFF. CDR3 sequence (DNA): TGTGCCAGCTTGCTAGGACACATGATGAACACTGAAGCTTTCTTT.

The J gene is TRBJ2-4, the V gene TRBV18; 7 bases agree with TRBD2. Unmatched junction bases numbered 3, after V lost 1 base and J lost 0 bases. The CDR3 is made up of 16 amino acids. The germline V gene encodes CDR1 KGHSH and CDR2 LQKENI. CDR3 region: CASSPLAGQAKNIQYF. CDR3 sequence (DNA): TGTGCCAGCTCACCACTAGCGGGCCAAGCCAAAAACATTCAGTACTTC.

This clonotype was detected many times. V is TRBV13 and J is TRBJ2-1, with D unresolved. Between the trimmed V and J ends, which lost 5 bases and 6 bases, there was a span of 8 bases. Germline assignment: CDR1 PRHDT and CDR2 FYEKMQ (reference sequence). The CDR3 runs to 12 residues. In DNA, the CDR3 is TGTGCCAGCAGCATATCAAGCAATGAGCAGTTCTTC. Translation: CASSISSNEQFF.

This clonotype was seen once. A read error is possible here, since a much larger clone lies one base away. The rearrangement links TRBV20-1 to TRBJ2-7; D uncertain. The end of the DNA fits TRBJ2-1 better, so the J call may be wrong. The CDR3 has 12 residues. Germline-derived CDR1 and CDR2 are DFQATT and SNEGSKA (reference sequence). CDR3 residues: CSAGNYLYEQFF. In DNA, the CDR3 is TGCAGTGCTGGAAACTACCTCTACGAGCAGTTCTTC.

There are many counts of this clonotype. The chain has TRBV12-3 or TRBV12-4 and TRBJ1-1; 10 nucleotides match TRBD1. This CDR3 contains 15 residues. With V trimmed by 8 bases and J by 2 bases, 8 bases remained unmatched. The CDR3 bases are TGTGCCAGCGGGAGGACAGGGGGTTTAAACACTGAAGCTTTCTTT. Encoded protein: CASGRTGGLNTEAFF.

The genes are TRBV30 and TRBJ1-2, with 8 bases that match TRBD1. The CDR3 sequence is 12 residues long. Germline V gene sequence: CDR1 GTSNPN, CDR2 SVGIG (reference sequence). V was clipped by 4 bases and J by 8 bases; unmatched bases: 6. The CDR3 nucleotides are TGTGCCTGGACAGACAGGGGTGGCGGCTACACCTTC. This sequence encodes CAWTDRGGGYTF.

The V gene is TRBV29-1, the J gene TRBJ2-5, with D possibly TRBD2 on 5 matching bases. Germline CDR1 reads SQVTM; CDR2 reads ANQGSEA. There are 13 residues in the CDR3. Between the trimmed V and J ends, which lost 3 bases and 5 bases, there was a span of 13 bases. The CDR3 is CSVDRGQGETQYF. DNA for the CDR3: TGCAGCGTTGACCGGGGTCAAGGCGAGACCCAGTACTTC.

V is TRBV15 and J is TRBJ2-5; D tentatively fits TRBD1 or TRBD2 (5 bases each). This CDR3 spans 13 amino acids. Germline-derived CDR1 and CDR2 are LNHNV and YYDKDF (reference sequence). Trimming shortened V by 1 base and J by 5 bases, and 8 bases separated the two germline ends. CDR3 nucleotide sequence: TGTGCCACCAGCAGAGGGGGGTGGGAGACCCAGTACTTC. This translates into CATSRGGWETQYF.

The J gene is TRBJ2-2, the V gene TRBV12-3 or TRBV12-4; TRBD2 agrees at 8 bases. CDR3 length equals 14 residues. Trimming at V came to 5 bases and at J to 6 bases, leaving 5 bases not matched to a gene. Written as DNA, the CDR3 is TGTGCCAGCAGTGACGGGACTAGGGCCGGGGAGCTGTTTTTT. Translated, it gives CASSDGTRAGELFF.

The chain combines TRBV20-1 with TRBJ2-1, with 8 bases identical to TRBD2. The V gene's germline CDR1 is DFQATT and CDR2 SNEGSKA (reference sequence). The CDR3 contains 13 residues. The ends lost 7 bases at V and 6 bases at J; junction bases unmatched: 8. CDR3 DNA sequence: TGCAGTGTACGGGGGGGGGCGGCCAATGAGCAGTTCTTC. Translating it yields CSVRGGAANEQFF.

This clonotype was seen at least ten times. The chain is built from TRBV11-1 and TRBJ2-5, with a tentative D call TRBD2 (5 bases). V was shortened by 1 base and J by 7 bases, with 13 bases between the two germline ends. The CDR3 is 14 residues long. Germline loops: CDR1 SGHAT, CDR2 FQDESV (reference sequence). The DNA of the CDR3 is TGTGCCAGCAGCTTAGTCGGAGGTCCAGGGACCCAGTACTTC. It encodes CASSLVGGPGTQYF.

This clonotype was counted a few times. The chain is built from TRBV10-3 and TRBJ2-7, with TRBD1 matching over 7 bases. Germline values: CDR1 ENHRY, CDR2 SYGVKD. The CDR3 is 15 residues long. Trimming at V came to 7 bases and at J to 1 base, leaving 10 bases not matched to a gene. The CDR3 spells CAITRGAGGSYEQYF. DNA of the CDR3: TGTGCCATCACCAGGGGAGCAGGGGGATCCTACGAGCAGTACTTC.

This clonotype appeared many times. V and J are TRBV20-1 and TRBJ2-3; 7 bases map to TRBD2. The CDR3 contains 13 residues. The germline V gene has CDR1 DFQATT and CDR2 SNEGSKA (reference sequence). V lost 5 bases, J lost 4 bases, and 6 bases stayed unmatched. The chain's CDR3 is CSAWTRSADTQYF. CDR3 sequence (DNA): TGCAGTGCTTGGACTAGATCGGCAGATACGCAGTATTTT.

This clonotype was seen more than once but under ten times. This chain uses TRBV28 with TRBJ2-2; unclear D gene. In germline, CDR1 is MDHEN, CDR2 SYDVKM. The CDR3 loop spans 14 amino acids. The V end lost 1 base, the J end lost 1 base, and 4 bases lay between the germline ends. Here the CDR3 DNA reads TGTGCCAGCAGTTTATTACAGAACACCGGGGAGCTGTTTTTT. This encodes CASSLLQNTGELFF. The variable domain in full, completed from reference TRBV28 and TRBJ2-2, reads DVKVTQSSRYLVKRTGEKVFLECVQDMDHENMFWYRQDPGLGLRLIYFSYDVKMKEKGDIPEGYSVSREKKERFSLILESASTNQTSMYLCASSLLQNTGELFFGEGSRLTVL.

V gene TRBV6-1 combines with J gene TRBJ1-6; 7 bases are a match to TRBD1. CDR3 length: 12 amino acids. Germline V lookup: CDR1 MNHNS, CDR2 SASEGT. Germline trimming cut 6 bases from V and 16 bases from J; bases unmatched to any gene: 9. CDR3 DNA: TGTGCCAGCAGGGATCCCGGGACAGAACTCCACTTT. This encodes CASRDPGTELHF.

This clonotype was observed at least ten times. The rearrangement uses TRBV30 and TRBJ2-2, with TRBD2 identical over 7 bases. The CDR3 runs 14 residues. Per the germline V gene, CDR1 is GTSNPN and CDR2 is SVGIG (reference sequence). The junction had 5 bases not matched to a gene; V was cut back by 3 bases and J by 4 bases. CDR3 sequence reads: CAWRGDYFTGELFF. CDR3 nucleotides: TGTGCCTGGAGAGGGGACTACTTCACCGGGGAGCTGTTTTTT.

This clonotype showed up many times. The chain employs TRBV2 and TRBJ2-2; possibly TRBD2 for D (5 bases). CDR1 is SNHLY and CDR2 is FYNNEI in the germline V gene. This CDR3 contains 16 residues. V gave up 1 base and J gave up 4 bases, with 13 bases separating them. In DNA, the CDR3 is TGTGCCAGCAGTGAAGTGCGCGGGCAGTCCACCGGGGAGCTGTTTTTT. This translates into CASSEVRGQSTGELFF.

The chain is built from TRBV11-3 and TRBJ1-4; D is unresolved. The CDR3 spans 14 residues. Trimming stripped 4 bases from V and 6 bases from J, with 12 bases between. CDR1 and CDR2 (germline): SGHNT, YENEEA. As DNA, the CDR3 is TGTGCCAGCAGCTACGGCCAGAGGGATGAAAAACTGTTTTTT. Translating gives CASSYGQRDEKLFF.

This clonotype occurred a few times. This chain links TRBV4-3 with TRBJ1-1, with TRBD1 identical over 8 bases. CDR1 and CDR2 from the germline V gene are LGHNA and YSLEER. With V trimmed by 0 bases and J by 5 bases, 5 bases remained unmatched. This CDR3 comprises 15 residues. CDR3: CASSQDRTGGTEAFF. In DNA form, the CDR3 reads TGCGCCAGCAGCCAAGATCGAACAGGGGGAACTGAAGCTTTCTTT.

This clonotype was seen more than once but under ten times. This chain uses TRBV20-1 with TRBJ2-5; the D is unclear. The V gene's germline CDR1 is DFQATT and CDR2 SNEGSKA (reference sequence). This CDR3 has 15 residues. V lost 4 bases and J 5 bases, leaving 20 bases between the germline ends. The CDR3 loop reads CSAKYPWGSSETQYF. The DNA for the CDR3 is TGCAGTGCTAAATATCCATGGGGAAGCTCGGAGACCCAGTACTTC.

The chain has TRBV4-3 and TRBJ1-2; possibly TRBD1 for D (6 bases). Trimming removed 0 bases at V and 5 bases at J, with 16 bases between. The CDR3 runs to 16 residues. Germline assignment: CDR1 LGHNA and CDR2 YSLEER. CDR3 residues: CASSQDGGSRGYGYTF. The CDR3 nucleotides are TGCGCCAGCAGCCAAGATGGAGGTAGCAGGGGATATGGCTACACCTTC.

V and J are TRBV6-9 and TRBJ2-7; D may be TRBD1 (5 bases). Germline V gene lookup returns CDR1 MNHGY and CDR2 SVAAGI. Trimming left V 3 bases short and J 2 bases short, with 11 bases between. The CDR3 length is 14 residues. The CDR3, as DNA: TGTGCCAGCAGTTACTACCAGGGTCCCTACGAGCAGTACTTC. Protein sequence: CASSYYQGPYEQYF.

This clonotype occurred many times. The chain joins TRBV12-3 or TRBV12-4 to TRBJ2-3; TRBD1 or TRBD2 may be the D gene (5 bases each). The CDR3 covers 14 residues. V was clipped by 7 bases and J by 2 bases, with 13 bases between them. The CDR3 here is CASTSTADTDTQYF. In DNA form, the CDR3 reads TGTGCCAGCACCTCGACAGCGGACACAGATACGCAGTATTTT.

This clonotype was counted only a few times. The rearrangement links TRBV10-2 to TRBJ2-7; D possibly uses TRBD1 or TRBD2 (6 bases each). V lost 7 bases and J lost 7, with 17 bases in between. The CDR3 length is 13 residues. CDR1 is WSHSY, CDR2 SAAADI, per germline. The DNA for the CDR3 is TGCGCCAGCATCAGGACGGGGGCGGAGGAGCAGTACTTC. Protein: CASIRTGAEEQYF.